These 12 T cell receptor beta chains share one sample of origin, sequenced in a study of blood T cells in healthy people across ages. Then a second PCR, running roughly 7 to 12 cycles, was carried out with a sample-barcoded 5' primer and a J-beta primer mix. TCRdb redid the calling of the 5' RACE reads with MiXCR, one entry per CDR3 protein. The data show 650,000 to 1,000,000 distinct CDR3 sequences, about 34% seen once. Sequencing used blood. The receptors shown here come from a man younger than 35 in good health.

This clonotype showed up many times. The V call is TRBV6-2 or TRBV6-3, the J call TRBJ2-5, with a tentative D call TRBD2 (6 bases). This CDR3 has 13 residues. V was shortened by 8 bases and J by 7 bases, with 17 bases between the two germline ends. In germline, CDR1 is MNHEY, CDR2 SVGEGT. The CDR3 sequence is CASGGTLGGTQYF. DNA of the CDR3: TGTGCCAGCGGAGGGACTCTCGGGGGGACCCAGTACTTC.

V and J are TRBV27 and TRBJ2-1; D is perhaps TRBD2 (5 bases). V was pared by 5 bases and J by 2 bases, with 10 bases between. The CDR3 runs to 14 residues. The germline CDR1 and CDR2 sequences are MNHEY and SMNVEV (reference sequence). The CDR3 here is CASSVGLAYNEQFF. The CDR3 coding sequence is TGTGCCAGCAGTGTAGGACTCGCCTACAATGAGCAGTTCTTC.

This clonotype occurred many times. This rearrangement joins TRBV10-3 to TRBJ1-5; 9 bases are shared with TRBD1. V lost 3 bases to trimming and J lost 5 bases; unmatched junction nucleotides: 5. Germline assignment: CDR1 ENHRY and CDR2 SYGVKD. The CDR3 runs to 15 residues. The CDR3 DNA follows: TGTGCCATCAGTGATTACAGGGGGCGAGATCAGCCCCAGCATTTT. Translated: CAISDYRGRDQPQHF.

This clonotype was detected only a few times. The chain recombines TRBV14 with TRBJ1-5; D gene unclear. This CDR3 region has 17 residues. In germline, CDR1 is SGHDN, CDR2 FVKESK. Trimming stripped 5 bases from V and 1 base from J, with 18 bases between. The CDR3 sequence is CASSYGLKRRSNQPQHF. The CDR3 DNA reads TGTGCCAGCAGCTACGGACTCAAACGCCGGAGCAATCAGCCCCAGCATTTT.

Ten or more counts support this clonotype. CDR3 sequence (DNA): TGTGCCAGCAGTCCCCGGGCCGCAACCTCCCGTGAGCAGTTCTTC. Amino acids: CASSPRAATSREQFF. The genes are TRBV12-3 or TRBV12-4 and TRBJ2-1; D not resolved. V was pared by 5 bases and J by 9 bases, with 20 bases between. The CDR3 has 15 amino acids.

This clonotype was seen ten or more times. This chain joins TRBV7-8 and TRBJ2-5; D gene ambiguous. CDR1 is SGHVS and CDR2 is FQNEAQ in the germline V gene. The CDR3 has 14 residues. Trimming removed 1 base at V and 3 bases at J, with 9 bases between. CDR3 sequence reads: CASSLVQLKETQYF. The DNA of the CDR3 is TGTGCCAGCAGCTTAGTACAGCTAAAAGAGACCCAGTACTTC.

This clonotype was seen a few times. The J gene is TRBJ1-2, the V gene TRBV12-3 or TRBV12-4; 10 bases line up with TRBD1. Trimming took 5 bases from V and 8 from J; bases not matched to a gene: 5. The CDR3 covers 13 residues. The CDR3 coding sequence is TGTGCCAGCAGTGGGACAGGGGTGATCGGCTACACCTTC. Amino acid sequence: CASSGTGVIGYTF.

This clonotype has at least ten counts. The chain recombines TRBV7-2 with TRBJ2-7; 9 bases line up with TRBD1. The ends lost 1 base at V and 3 bases at J; junction bases unmatched: 4. Germline values: CDR1 SGHTA, CDR2 FQGNSA. The CDR3 has 15 amino acids. The CDR3 nucleotides are TGTGCCAGCAGCTTAGGAGGGACAGGGTTCTACGAGCAGTACTTC. This gives the protein CASSLGGTGFYEQYF.

This chain links TRBV3-1 with TRBJ2-3; D unclear. Trimming cost V 0 bases and J 6 bases, with 10 bases left between them. The CDR3 length is 14 residues. Germline assignment: CDR1 LGHDT and CDR2 YNNKEL (reference sequence). This chain's CDR3 is CASSQETQWDTQYF. The CDR3, as DNA: TGTGCCAGCAGCCAAGAAACTCAGTGGGATACGCAGTATTTT.

Note on this clonotype: The junction does not match germline at one end; this may be a read error. The rearrangement uses TRBV3-1 and TRBJ2-7, with D possibly TRBD2 on 6 matching bases. The CDR3 is 14 amino acids. Germline V lookup: CDR1 LGHDT, CDR2 YNNKEL (reference sequence). The CDR3 DNA is TGTGCCAGCAGCCGGGACTTGGGCTCCTGCGAGCAGTACTTC. Its protein product is CASSRDLGSCEQYF.

The V gene is TRBV12-3 or TRBV12-4, the J gene TRBJ1-6; 8 bases align to TRBD1. V lost 7 bases and J lost 8; bases outside the gene matches: 7. The CDR3 runs to 14 residues. CDR3 nucleotides: TGTGCCAGCACGATCGGGACAGGTTATTCACCCCTCCACTTT. Translation gives CASTIGTGYSPLHF.

The V and J genes are TRBV12-3 or TRBV12-4 and TRBJ2-7, with no clear D. This CDR3 is 13 amino acids long. The V end lost 0 bases, the J end lost 4 bases, and 7 bases lay between the germline ends. The CDR3 region has the DNA TGTGCCAGCAGTTTAGCTCTCGGGTACGAGCAGTACTTC. Translation gives CASSLALGYEQYF.